The present TCR beta chain was sequenced within a study of blood T cell repertoires in COVID-19. On the study more broadly: Samples representing acute and convalescent COVID-19 were sourced from the United States, Italy and Spain. Sources were T cells, B-cell-depleted T cells, or PBMCs; the material itself was cDNA or gDNA.

Germline assignment: CDR1 SGHNT and CDR2 YENEEA. The V end was cut by 5 bases, the J end by 1 base, with 11 bases between. This CDR3 is 14 amino acids long. As handled by the study authors: By means of reference gene primer amplification, nucleated cell counts were estimated. Data came from immunoSEQ multiplex PCR; TCRdb stores just in-frame clones and leaves some out. V, J and clone size reflect that table, while D and trimming were determined from the DNA. Of about 240,000 clones listed, about four fifths are singletons. The chain carries TRBV11-3 and TRBJ1-1; weak D call: TRBD1 (6 bases). This receptor was taken from a man in his fifties or sixties with acute or convalescent COVID-19. Sequenced input: peripheral blood. CDR3 DNA: TGTGCCAGCAGCCCCCGGACAGCGAACACTGAAGCTTTCTTT. It encodes CASSPRTANTEAFF.